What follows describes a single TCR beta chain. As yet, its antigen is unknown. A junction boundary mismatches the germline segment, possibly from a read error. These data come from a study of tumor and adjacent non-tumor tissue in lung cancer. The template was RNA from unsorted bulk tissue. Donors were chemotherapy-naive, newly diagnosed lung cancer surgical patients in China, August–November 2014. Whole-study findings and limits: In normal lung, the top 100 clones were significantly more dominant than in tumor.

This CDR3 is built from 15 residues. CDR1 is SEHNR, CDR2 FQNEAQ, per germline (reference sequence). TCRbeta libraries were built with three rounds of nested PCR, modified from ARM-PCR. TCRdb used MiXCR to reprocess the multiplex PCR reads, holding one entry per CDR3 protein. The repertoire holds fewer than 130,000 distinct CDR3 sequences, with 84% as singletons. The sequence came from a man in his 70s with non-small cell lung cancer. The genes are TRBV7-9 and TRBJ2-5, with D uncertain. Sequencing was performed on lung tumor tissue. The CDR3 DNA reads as TGTGCCAGCAGCTTAGTCATGAAGGGCCGAGAGTCCCAGTACTTC. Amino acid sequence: CASSLVMKGRESQYF.